This T cell receptor (beta chain) was captured by sequencing in a study of CD8+ T cells in alopecia areata. The sample's treatment: oral pan-JAK inhibitor, 5-10 mg twice daily. Peripheral blood samples and lesional scalp punch biopsies were obtained from alopecia areata patients. This clone was observed a handful of times. The authors extracted RNA and reverse transcribed it into cDNA as the sequencing template. The data were produced by immunoSEQ multiplex PCR, yet TCRdb's version contains in-frame clones alone and is incomplete. The repertoire has a few hundred thousand clones, about two fifths of them found once; the top ten carry around 0.48%. The source material was CD4+ T cells sorted from blood, sampled around week 34, from a patient treated with tofacitinib. The receptor's source is a human donor with alopecia areata.

This CDR3 is CASSQGQNTGELFF. CDR3 coding DNA: TGTGCCAGCTCACAGGGACAGAACACCGGGGAGCTGTTTTTT. This chain uses TRBV18 with TRBJ2-2; D is possibly TRBD1 (6 bases). CDR1 and CDR2 from the germline V gene are KGHSH and LQKENI. Trimming pared 4 bases from V and 1 base from J, leaving 7 bases between. This CDR3 has 14 residues. Filled out from reference TRBV18 and TRBJ2-2, the complete variable domain reads NAGVMQNPRHLVRRRGQEARLRCSPMKGHSHVYWYRQLPEEGLKFMVYLQKENIIDESGMPKERFSAEFPKEGPSILRIQQVVRGDSAAYFCASSQGQNTGELFFGEGSRLTVL.